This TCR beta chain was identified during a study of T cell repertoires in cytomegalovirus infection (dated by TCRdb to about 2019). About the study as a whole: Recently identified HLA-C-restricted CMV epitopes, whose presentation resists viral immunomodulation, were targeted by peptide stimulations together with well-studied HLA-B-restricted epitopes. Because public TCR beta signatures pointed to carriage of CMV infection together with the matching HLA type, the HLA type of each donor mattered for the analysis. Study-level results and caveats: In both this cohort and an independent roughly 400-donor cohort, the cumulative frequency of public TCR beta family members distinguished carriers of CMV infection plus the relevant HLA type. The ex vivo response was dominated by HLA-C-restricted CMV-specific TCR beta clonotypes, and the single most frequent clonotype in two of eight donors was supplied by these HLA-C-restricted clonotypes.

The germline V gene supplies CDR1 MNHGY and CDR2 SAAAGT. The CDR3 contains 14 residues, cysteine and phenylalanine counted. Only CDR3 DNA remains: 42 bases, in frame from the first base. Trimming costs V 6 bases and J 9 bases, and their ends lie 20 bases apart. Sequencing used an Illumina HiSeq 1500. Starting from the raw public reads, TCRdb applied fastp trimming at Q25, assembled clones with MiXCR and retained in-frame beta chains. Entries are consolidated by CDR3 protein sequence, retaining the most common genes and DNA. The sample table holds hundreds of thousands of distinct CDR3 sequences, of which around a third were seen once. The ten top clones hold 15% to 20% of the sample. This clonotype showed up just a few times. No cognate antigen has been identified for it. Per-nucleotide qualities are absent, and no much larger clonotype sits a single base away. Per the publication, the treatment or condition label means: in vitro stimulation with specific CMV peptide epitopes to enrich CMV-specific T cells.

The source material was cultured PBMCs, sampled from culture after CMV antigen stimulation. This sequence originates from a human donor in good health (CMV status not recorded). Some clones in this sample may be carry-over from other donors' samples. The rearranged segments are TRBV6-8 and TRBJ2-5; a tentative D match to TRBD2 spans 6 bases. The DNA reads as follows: TGTGCCAGCAGGCCGTTGACTAGATCGGGGTCCCAGTACTTC. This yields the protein CASRPLTRSGSQYF.